A single sample is the source of the 25 T cell receptor beta chains below, sequenced in a study of radiotherapy plus CTLA-4 blockade in lung cancer. Clones were read by immunoSEQ multiplex PCR, and TCRdb kept only the in-frame ones, dropping some. The data contain tens of thousands of clones, around four fifths of them singletons. The sequenced sample was peripheral blood, obtained from a patient treated with radiotherapy plus ipilimumab. The receptors here all came from a human donor with non-small cell lung cancer who had stable disease on radiotherapy plus ipilimumab.

The J gene is TRBJ1-5, the V gene TRBV4-1; D gene uncertain. From germline, CDR1 is MGHRA and CDR2 YSYEKL. CDR3 length equals 14 residues. Trimming took 0 bases from V and 4 from J, leaving 7 bases between them. CDR3 sequence reads: CASSQDTVNQPQHF. The CDR3 region has the DNA TGCGCCAGCAGCCAAGATACCGTAAATCAGCCCCAGCATTTT.

The chain joins TRBV19 to TRBJ1-1, with TRBD1 as a possible D gene (5 bases). With 4 bases removed from V and 8 bases from J, the gap between germline ends came to 11 bases. This CDR3 has 12 amino acids. CDR1 is LNHDA, CDR2 SQIVND, per germline (reference sequence). This CDR3 is CASSSQTDEAFF. The CDR3, as DNA: TGTGCCAGTAGTAGCCAGACAGACGAAGCTTTCTTT. Full variable domain (outside the CDR3, taken from reference TRBV19 and TRBJ1-1): DGGITQSPKYLFRKEGQNVTLSCEQNLNHDAMYWYRQDPGQGLRLIYYSQIVNDFQKGDIAEGYSVSREKKESFPLTVTSAQKNPTAFYLCASSSQTDEAFFGQGTRLTVV.

The chain is built from TRBV5-1 and TRBJ2-1; possibly TRBD2 for D (6 bases). Per germline, CDR1 SGHRS and CDR2 YFSETQ. The V gene lost 2 bases and the J gene lost 0 bases, with 18 bases spanning the gap. The CDR3 is 18 amino acids. The CDR3 reads CASSLGPGGMSSYNEQFF. The DNA for the CDR3 is TGCGCCAGCAGCTTAGGCCCTGGGGGGATGAGCTCCTACAATGAGCAGTTCTTC.

V and J are TRBV11-2 and TRBJ2-1; tentatively, D is TRBD2 (6 bases). Germline V gene sequence: CDR1 SGHAT, CDR2 FQNNGV. The CDR3 contains 15 residues. V was cut by 3 bases and J by 4 bases, with 13 bases left in between. Written as DNA, the CDR3 is TGTGCCAGCAGCTTTAACCGGGACTCTTACAATGAGCAGTTCTTC. Protein sequence: CASSFNRDSYNEQFF. The complete variable domain, with remaining parts taken from reference TRBV11-2 and TRBJ2-1, reads EAGVAQSPRYKIIEKRQSVAFWCNPISGHATLYWYQQILGQGPKLLIQFQNNGVVDDSQLPKDRFSAERLKGVDSTLKIQPAKLEDSAVYLCASSFNRDSYNEQFFGPGTRLTVL.

The rearrangement joins TRBV2 to TRBJ2-7; 12 bases match TRBD2. With V trimmed by 7 bases and J by 9 bases, 10 bases remained unmatched. Germline V gene lookup returns CDR1 SNHLY and CDR2 FYNNEI. The CDR3 extends over 14 amino acids. CDR3 residues: CASMPGLAGMVQYF. CDR3 DNA: TGTGCCAGCATGCCGGGACTAGCGGGTATGGTGCAGTACTTC.

Here the CDR3 DNA reads TGTGCCAGCAGCTTAACGGGGGAGGGACCGCAAGAGACCCAGTACTTC. Protein sequence: CASSLTGEGPQETQYF. The chain couples TRBV7-3 to TRBJ2-5, with 7 bases that match TRBD2. Germline CDR1 is SGHTA and CDR2 is FQGTGA. There are 16 residues in the CDR3. The V segment lost 0 bases and the J segment 2 bases; nucleotides outside the gene matches: 6.

The gene calls are TRBV19 and TRBJ1-2; D is possibly TRBD1 (5 bases). Per germline, CDR1 LNHDA and CDR2 SQIVND (reference sequence). The CDR3 runs to 11 residues. Between the trimmed V and J ends, which lost 3 bases and 7 bases, there was a span of 6 bases. The CDR3 DNA sequence: TGTGCCAGTAGTATGGGGGTTGGCTACACCTTC. Encoded protein: CASSMGVGYTF.

The chain uses TRBV6-1 and TRBJ1-5; D remains unclear. Trimming removed 7 bases from V and 6 bases from J, with 13 bases in between. The CDR3 is 13 residues long. Germline loops: CDR1 MNHNS, CDR2 SASEGT. The CDR3 here is CASKLTASQPQHF. The CDR3, as DNA: TGTGCCAGCAAGTTGACTGCTAGTCAGCCCCAGCATTTT.

The rearrangement uses TRBV30 and TRBJ1-1; 7 positions match TRBD1. The CDR3 covers 14 residues. In germline, CDR1 is GTSNPN, CDR2 SVGIG (reference sequence). Trimming took 3 bases from V and 4 from J; bases not matched to a gene: 8. The CDR3: CAWRPTGRTTEAFF. As DNA, the CDR3 is TGTGCCTGGAGGCCGACAGGGAGGACCACTGAAGCTTTCTTT. Supplemented by reference TRBV30 and TRBJ1-1, the full variable domain reads SQTIHQWPATLVQPVGSPLSLECTVEGTSNPNLYWYRQAAGRGLQLLFYSVGIGQISSEVPQNLSASRPQDRQFILSSKKLLLSDSGFYLCAWRPTGRTTEAFFGQGTRLTVV.

The gene calls are TRBV7-2 and TRBJ2-3; no definite D call. Per the germline V gene, CDR1 is SGHTA and CDR2 is FQGNSA. V lost 2 bases and J lost 1, with 7 bases in between. The CDR3 is 14 amino acids. CDR3 region: CASSLRQGTDTQYF. DNA of the CDR3: TGTGCCAGCAGCTTAAGGCAGGGCACAGATACGCAGTATTTT.

V usage is TRBV6-6 and J usage is TRBJ1-6; D perhaps matches TRBD1 (6 bases). Germline assignment: CDR1 MNHNY and CDR2 SVGAGI (reference sequence). The CDR3 is 13 amino acids. The V gene lost 7 bases and the J gene lost 7 bases, with 11 bases spanning the gap. The CDR3 protein is CASTSGGNSPLHF. For the CDR3, the DNA is TGTGCCAGCACCTCCGGGGGCAATTCACCCCTCCACTTT.

The chain carries TRBV10-2 and TRBJ2-1, with D maybe TRBD2 (5 bases). The germline gives CDR1 WSHSY, CDR2 SAAADI. This CDR3 has 11 amino acids. V lost 8 bases and J 12 bases, leaving 14 bases between the germline ends. CDR3 nucleotides: TGCGCCAGCTCGGGCCCCGAGGGGCAGTTCTTC. It translates to CASSGPEGQFF.

V and J are TRBV7-3 and TRBJ2-7; TRBD2 agrees at 7 bases. The CDR3 consists of 15 residues. V gave up 0 bases and J gave up 4 bases; unmatched junction bases: 6. The germline V gene encodes CDR1 SGHTA and CDR2 FQGTGA. CDR3 region: CASSLTGGPGYEQYF. CDR3 in DNA: TGTGCCAGCAGCTTAACGGGAGGGCCCGGATACGAGCAGTACTTC.

The V and J genes are TRBV10-2 and TRBJ2-1; 13 nucleotides align to TRBD2. The J segment lost 5 bases and the V segment lost 3 bases, leaving 10 bases of the junction unmatched. Germline V lookup: CDR1 WSHSY, CDR2 SAAADI. The CDR3 loop spans 18 amino acids. This CDR3 reads CASSDGLAGVHPDNEQFF. For the CDR3, the DNA is TGCGCCAGCAGTGACGGACTAGCGGGAGTTCACCCCGACAATGAGCAGTTCTTC.

In this sample, this clone turned up a few times. V is TRBV30 and J is TRBJ1-1; a possible D gene is TRBD1 (5 bases). The V gene lost 2 bases and the J gene lost 6 bases, with 13 bases spanning the gap. The CDR3 has 13 amino acids. The germline gives CDR1 GTSNPN, CDR2 SVGIG (reference sequence). CDR3 loop: CAWSKRMGAEAFF. CDR3 nucleotide sequence: TGTGCCTGGAGTAAACGGATGGGGGCTGAAGCTTTCTTT. The full variable domain, rest sourced from reference TRBV30 and TRBJ1-1, is SQTIHQWPATLVQPVGSPLSLECTVEGTSNPNLYWYRQAAGRGLQLLFYSVGIGQISSEVPQNLSASRPQDRQFILSSKKLLLSDSGFYLCAWSKRMGAEAFFGQGTRLTVV.

This sequence joins TRBV11-1 and TRBJ2-1, with 7 bases fitting TRBD2. The CDR3 is 13 residues long. Germline V lookup: CDR1 SGHAT, CDR2 FQDESV (reference sequence). V dropped 4 bases and J dropped 12; count of bases not matched to a gene: 9. DNA for the CDR3: TGTGCCAGCAGCTGGGCTCGGGGCGGGGGGCAGTTCTTC. It is translated as CASSWARGGGQFF.

This clone was seen just once. The chain joins TRBV28 to TRBJ1-3; no clear D. This CDR3 is built from 12 residues. Germline-derived CDR1 and CDR2 are MDHEN and SYDVKM. The V and J ends lost 11 bases and 0 bases respectively, with 8 bases between them. In DNA, the CDR3 is TGTGCCTCGATCAGCTCTGGAAACACCATATATTTT. Translated: CASISSGNTIYF.

CDR3 DNA sequence: TGTGCCAGAAGGCCCGGCGAGGGGCCGTCCCACGAGCAGTACTTC. As protein: CARRPGEGPSHEQYF. The chain recombines TRBV7-5 with TRBJ2-7. TRBV7-5 constitutes a pseudogene. CDR3 size: 15 residues.

J is TRBJ1-2 and V is TRBV28; D gene uncertain. The germline V gene encodes CDR1 MDHEN and CDR2 SYDVKM. The CDR3 contains 14 residues. V was pared by 2 bases and J by 4 bases, with 11 bases between. The CDR3, as DNA: TGTGCCAGCAGTTTACTCTCCCCCAGCTATGGCTACACCTTC. The encoded protein is CASSLLSPSYGYTF.

V usage is TRBV5-1 and J usage is TRBJ1-4; no firm D call. The V gene lost 2 bases and the J gene lost 3 bases, with 8 bases spanning the gap. The CDR3 extends over 14 amino acids. Germline V lookup: CDR1 SGHRS, CDR2 YFSETQ. CDR3: CASSLSVANEKLFF. CDR3 bases: TGCGCCAGCAGCTTATCGGTAGCTAATGAAAAACTGTTTTTT.

The genes are TRBV28 and TRBJ1-4; D is perhaps TRBD1 (5 bases). Germline assignment: CDR1 MDHEN and CDR2 SYDVKM. The length of the CDR3 is 12 residues. Trimming cost V 6 bases and J 8 bases, with 10 bases left between them. The CDR3 sequence is CASRKGWEKLFF. The CDR3, as DNA: TGTGCCAGCAGGAAGGGGTGGGAAAAACTGTTTTTT.

The chain couples TRBV11-2 to TRBJ2-1; 7 positions agree with TRBD2. The CDR3 runs 16 residues. The V segment lost 2 bases and the J segment 5 bases; nucleotides outside the gene matches: 9. The germline CDR1 and CDR2 sequences are SGHAT and FQNNGV. The CDR3 loop is CASSLRSGGSNNEQFF. CDR3 nucleotide sequence: TGTGCCAGCAGCTTAAGGTCGGGGGGTAGTAACAATGAGCAGTTCTTC.

The rearrangement links TRBV5-1 to TRBJ2-3; no reliable D call. The V end was cut by 0 bases, the J end by 0 bases, with 11 bases between. CDR3 length: 16 amino acids. Germline values: CDR1 SGHRS, CDR2 YFSETQ. CDR3 sequence reads: CASSLALHDSTDTQYF. CDR3 in DNA: TGCGCCAGCAGCTTGGCGCTACACGATAGCACAGATACGCAGTATTTT.

The chain carries TRBV7-2 and TRBJ1-6, with D tentatively TRBD1 (6 bases). This CDR3 comprises 15 residues. Germline values: CDR1 SGHTA, CDR2 FQGNSA. V shed 1 base and J shed 6 bases, with 10 bases lying between them. CDR3 nucleotide sequence: TGTGCCAGCAGCTTAGATGACAGGAGTAATTCACCCCTCCACTTT. Protein sequence: CASSLDDRSNSPLHF.

In nucleotides, the CDR3 is TGTGCCAGCAGCCGGACTAGCGGGAACGAGCAGTACTTC. Its protein is CASSRTSGNEQYF. The V gene is TRBV6-1, the J gene TRBJ2-7, with 12 positions matching TRBD2. Trimming removed 6 bases from V and 5 bases from J; junction bases left unmatched: 2. This CDR3 spans 13 amino acids. Germline assignment: CDR1 MNHNS and CDR2 SASEGT.